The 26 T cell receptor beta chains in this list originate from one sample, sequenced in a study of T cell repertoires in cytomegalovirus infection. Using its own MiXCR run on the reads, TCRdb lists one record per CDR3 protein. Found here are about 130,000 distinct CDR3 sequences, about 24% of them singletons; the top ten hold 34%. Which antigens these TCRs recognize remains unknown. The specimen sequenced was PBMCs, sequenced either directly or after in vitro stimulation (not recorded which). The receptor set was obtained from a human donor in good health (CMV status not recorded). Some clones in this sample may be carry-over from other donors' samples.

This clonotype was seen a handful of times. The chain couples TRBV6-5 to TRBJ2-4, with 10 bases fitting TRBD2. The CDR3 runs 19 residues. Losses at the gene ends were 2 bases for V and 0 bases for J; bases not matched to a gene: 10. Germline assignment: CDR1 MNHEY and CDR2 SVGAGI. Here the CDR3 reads CASSYPWTSGQLAKNIQYF. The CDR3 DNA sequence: TGTGCCAGCAGTTACCCCTGGACTAGCGGCCAGCTAGCCAAAAACATTCAGTACTTC.

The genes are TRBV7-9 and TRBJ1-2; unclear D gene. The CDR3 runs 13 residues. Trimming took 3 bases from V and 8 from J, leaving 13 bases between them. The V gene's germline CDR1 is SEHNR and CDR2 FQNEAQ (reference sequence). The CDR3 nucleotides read TGTGCCAGCAGCTTGGGATTTTCGCGCGGCTACACCTTC. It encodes CASSLGFSRGYTF. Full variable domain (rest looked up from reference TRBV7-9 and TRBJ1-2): DTGVSQNPRHKITKRGQNVTFRCDPISEHNRLYWYRQTLGQGPEFLTYFQNEAQLEKSRLLSDRFSAERPKGSFSTLEIQRTEQGDSAMYLCASSLGFSRGYTFGSGTRLTVV.

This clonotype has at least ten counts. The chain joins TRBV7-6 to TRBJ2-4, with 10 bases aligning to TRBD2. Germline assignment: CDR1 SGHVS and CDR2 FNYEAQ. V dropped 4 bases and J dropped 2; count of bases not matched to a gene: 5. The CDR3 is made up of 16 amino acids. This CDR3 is CASSYLAGDPKNIQYF. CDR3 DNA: TGTGCCAGCAGCTACCTAGCGGGAGATCCCAAAAACATTCAGTACTTC.

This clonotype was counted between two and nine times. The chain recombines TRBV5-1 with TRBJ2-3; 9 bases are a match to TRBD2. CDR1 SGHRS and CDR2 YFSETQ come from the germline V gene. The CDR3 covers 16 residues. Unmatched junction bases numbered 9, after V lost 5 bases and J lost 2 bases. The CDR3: CASSKTSGANTDTQYF. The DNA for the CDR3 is TGCGCCAGCAGTAAGACTAGCGGAGCCAACACAGATACGCAGTATTTT.

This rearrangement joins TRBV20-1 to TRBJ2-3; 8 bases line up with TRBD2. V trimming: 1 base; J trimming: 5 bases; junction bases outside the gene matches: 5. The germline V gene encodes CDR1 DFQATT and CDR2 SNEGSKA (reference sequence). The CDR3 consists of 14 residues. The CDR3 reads CSARAGGPGDTQYF. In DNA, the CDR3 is TGCAGTGCTAGAGCGGGAGGGCCTGGAGATACGCAGTATTTT.

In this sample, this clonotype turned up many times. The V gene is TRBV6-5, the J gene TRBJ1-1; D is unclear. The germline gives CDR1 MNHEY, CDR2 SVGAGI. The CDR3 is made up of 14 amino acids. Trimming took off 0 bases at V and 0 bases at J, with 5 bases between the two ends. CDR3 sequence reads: CASSYSNLNTEAFF. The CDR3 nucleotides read TGTGCCAGCAGTTACTCGAATTTGAACACTGAAGCTTTCTTT.

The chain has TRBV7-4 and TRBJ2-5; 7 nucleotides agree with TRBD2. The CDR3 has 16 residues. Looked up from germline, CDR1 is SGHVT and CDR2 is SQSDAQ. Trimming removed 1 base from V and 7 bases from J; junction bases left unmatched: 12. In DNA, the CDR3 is TGTGCCAGCAGCTTAGAGACTAGCCTATTCCCCAGGACCCAGTACTTC. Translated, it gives CASSLETSLFPRTQYF. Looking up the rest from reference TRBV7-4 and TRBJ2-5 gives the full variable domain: GAGVSQSPRYKVAKRGRDVALRCDSISGHVTLYWYRQTLGQGSEVLTYSQSDAQRDKSGRPSGRFSAERPERSVSTLKIQRTEQGDSAVYLCASSLETSLFPRTQYFGPGTRLLVL.

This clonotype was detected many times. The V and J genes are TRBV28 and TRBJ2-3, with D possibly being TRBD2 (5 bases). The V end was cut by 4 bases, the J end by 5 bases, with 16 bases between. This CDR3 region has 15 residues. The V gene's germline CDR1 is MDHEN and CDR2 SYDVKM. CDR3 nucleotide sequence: TGTGCCAGCAGTTCCCCCGAGGGTGTTGTAGATACGCAGTATTTT. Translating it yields CASSSPEGVVDTQYF.

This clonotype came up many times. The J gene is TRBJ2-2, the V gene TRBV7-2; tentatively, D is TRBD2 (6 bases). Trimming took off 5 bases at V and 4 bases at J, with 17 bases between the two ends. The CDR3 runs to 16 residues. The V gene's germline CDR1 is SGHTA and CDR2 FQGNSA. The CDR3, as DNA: TGTGCCAGCAGCCCGCACGGGACTCCCGTCACCGGGGAGCTGTTTTTT. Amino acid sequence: CASSPHGTPVTGELFF.

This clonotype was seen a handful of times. In DNA, the CDR3 is TGTGCCAGCAGCTTTACGTTCGCAGGGGGCAAGGCTAGCGGGAGCACAGATACGCAGTATTTT. Its translation: CASSFTFAGGKASGSTDTQYF. The V call is TRBV11-2, the J call TRBJ2-3; D may correspond to TRBD1 or TRBD2 (8 bases each). Between the trimmed V and J ends, which lost 3 bases and 0 bases, there was a span of 28 bases. CDR3 length: 21 amino acids. Germline V gene sequence: CDR1 SGHAT, CDR2 FQNNGV.

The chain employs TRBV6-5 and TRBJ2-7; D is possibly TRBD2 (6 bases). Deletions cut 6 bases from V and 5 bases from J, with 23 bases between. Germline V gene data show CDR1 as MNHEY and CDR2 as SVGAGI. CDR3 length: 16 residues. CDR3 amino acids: CASSLNSAGPFHEQYV. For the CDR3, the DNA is TGTGCCAGCAGCCTGAATTCGGCGGGACCTTTCCACGAGCAGTACGTC.

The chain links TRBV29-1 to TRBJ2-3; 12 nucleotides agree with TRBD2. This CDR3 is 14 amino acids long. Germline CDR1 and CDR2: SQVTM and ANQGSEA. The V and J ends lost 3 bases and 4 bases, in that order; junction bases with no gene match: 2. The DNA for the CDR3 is TGCAGCGTTGAGGCTAGCGGGAGGGCAGATACGCAGTATTTT. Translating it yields CSVEASGRADTQYF.

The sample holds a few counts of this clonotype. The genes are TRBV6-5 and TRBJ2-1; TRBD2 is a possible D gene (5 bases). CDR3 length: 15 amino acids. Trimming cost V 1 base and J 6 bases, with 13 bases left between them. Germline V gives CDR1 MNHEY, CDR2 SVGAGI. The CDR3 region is CASSYLTSGANEQFF. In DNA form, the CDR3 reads TGTGCCAGCAGTTACTTGACAAGCGGAGCCAATGAGCAGTTCTTC.

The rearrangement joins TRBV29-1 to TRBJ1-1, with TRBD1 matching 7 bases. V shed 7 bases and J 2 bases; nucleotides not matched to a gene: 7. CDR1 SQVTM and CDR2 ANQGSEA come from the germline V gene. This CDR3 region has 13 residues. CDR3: CSGRDSPNTEAFF. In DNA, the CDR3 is TGCAGCGGGCGGGACAGCCCAAACACTGAAGCTTTCTTT.

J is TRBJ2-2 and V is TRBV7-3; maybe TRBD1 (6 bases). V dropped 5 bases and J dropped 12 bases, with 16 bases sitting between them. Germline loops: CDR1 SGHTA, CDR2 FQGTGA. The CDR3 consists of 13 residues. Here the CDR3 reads CASSTLQGVKLFF. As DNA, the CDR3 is TGTGCCAGCAGCACCCTACAGGGCGTCAAGCTGTTTTTT.

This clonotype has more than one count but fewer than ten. CDR3 loop: CASSPWPRSSYNEQFF. In DNA, the CDR3 is TGTGCCAGCAGCCCCTGGCCGAGGAGCTCCTACAATGAGCAGTTCTTC. This chain joins TRBV9 and TRBJ2-1; the D is unclear. The CDR3 runs to 16 residues. Germline V CDR1 and CDR2: SGDLS, YYNGEE. V dropped 4 bases and J dropped 0 bases, with 14 bases sitting between them.

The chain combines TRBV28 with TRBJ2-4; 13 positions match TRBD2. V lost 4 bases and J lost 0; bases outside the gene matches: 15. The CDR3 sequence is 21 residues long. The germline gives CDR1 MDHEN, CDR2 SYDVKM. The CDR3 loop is CASSSQRTSGSRGVAKNIQYF. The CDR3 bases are TGTGCCAGCAGTTCGCAACGGACTAGCGGGAGTCGGGGGGTAGCCAAAAACATTCAGTACTTC.

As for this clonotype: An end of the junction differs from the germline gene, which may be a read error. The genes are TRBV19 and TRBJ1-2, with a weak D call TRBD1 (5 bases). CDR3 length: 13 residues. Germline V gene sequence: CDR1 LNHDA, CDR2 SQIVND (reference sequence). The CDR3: CASRIRGVYGYTF. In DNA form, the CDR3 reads TGTGCCAGTCGTATCCGGGGGGTCTATGGCTACACCTTC.

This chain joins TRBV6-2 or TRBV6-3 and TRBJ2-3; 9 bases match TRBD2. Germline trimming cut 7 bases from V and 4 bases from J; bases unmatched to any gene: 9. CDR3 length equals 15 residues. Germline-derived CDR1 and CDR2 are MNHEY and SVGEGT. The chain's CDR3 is CASTLPSSGADTQYF. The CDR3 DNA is TGTGCCAGCACCCTCCCGTCTAGCGGGGCAGATACGCAGTATTTT.

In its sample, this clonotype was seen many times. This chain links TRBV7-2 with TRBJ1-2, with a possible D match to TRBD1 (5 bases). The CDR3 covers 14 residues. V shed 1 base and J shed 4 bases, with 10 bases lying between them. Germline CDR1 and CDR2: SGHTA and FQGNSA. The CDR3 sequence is CASSLDGASYGYTF. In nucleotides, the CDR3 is TGTGCCAGCAGCTTAGATGGGGCTTCCTATGGCTACACCTTC.

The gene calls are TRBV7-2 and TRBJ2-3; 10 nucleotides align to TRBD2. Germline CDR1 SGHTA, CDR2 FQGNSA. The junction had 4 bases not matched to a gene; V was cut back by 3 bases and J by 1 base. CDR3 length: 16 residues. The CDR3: CASSFSGRAGTDTQYF. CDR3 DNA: TGTGCCAGCAGCTTCAGCGGGAGGGCCGGCACAGATACGCAGTATTTT.

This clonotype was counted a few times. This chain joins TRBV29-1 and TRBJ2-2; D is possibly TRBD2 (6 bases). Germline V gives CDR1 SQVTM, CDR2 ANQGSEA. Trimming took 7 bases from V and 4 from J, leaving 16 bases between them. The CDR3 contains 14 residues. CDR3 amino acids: CSASTRALTGELFF. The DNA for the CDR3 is TGCAGCGCGTCGACTAGAGCCCTCACCGGGGAGCTGTTTTTT.

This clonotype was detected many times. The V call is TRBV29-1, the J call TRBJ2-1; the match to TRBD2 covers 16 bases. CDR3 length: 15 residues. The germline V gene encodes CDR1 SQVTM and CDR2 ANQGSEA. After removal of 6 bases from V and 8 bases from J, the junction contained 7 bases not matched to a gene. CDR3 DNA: TGCAGCGTCGTCGGGACTAGCGGGAGGGCGTATGAGCAGTTCTTC. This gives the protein CSVVGTSGRAYEQFF.

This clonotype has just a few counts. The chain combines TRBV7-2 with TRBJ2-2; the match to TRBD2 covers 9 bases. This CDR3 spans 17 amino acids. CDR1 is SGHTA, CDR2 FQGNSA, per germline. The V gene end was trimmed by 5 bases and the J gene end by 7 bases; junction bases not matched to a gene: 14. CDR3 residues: CASSRAGREGPGGELFF. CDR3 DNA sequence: TGTGCCAGCAGCCGGGCGGGGCGGGAGGGCCCCGGCGGGGAGCTGTTTTTT.

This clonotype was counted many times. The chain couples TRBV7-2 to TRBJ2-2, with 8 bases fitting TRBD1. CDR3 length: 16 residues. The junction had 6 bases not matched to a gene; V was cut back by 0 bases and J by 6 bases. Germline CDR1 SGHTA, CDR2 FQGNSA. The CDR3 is CASSLAGQGWPGELFF. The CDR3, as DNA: TGTGCCAGCAGCTTAGCAGGACAGGGATGGCCCGGGGAGCTGTTTTTT.

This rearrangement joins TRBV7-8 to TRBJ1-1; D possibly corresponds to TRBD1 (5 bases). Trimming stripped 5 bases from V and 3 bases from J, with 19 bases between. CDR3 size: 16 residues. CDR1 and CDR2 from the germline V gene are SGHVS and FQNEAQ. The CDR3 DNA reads TGTGCCAGCAGCGCGCGGTTGGCAGCGGGGGACACTGAAGCTTTCTTT. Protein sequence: CASSARLAAGDTEAFF. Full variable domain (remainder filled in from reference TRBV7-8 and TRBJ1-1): GAGVSQSPRYKVAKRGQDVALRCDPISGHVSLFWYQQALGQGPEFLTYFQNEAQLDKSGLPSDRFFAERPEGSVSTLKIQRTQQEDSAVYLCASSARLAAGDTEAFFGQGTRLTVV.